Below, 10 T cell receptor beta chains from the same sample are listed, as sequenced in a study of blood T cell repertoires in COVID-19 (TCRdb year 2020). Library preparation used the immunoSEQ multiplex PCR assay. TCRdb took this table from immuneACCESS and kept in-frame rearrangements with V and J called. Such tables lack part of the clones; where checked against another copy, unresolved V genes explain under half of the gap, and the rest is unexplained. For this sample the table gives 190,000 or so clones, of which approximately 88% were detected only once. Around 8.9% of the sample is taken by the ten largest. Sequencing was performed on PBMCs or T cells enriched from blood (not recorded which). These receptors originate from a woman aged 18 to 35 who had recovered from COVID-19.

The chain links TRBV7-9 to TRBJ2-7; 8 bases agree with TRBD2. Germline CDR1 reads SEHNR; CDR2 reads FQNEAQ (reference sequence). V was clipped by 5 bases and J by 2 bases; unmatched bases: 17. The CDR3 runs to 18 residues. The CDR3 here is CASSPFLRGGITPYEQYF. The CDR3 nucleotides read TGTGCCAGCAGCCCCTTTTTACGGGGGGGCATTACCCCCTACGAGCAGTACTTC.

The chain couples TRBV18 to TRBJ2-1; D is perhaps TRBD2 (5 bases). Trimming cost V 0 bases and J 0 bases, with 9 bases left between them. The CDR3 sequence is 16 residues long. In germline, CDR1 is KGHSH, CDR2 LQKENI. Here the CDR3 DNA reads TGTGCCAGCTCACCACCCAGCGGAGACTCCTACAATGAGCAGTTCTTC. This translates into CASSPPSGDSYNEQFF.

CDR3 amino acids: CASSPRSGSSNQPQHF. The CDR3 DNA sequence: TGTGCCAGCAGCCCAAGGTCGGGTTCTAGCAATCAGCCCCAGCATTTT. The chain employs TRBV11-2 and TRBJ1-5; D unresolved. Germline assignment: CDR1 SGHAT and CDR2 FQNNGV. Trimming shortened V by 5 bases and J by 0 bases, and 14 bases separated the two germline ends. This CDR3 spans 16 amino acids.

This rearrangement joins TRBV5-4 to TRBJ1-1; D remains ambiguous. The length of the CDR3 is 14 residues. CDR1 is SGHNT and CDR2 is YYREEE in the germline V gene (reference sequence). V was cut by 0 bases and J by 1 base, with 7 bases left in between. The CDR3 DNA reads TGTGCCAGCAGCTTGGAGGCGGGGAACACTGAAGCTTTCTTT. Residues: CASSLEAGNTEAFF. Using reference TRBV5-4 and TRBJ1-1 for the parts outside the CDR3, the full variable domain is ETGVTQSPTHLIKTRGQQVTLRCSSQSGHNTVSWYQQALGQGPQFIFQYYREEENGRGNFPPRFSGLQFPNYSSELNVNALELDDSALYLCASSLEAGNTEAFFGQGTRLTVV.

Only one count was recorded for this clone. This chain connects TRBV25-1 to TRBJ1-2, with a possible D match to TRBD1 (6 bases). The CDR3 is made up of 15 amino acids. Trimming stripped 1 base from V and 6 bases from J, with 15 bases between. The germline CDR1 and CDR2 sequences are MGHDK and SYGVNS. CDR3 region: CASSESTGRRDGYTF. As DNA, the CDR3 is TGTGCCAGCAGTGAATCAACAGGGAGACGGGATGGCTACACCTTC.

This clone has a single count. The chain's CDR3 is CASSLTGALSTEAFF. The CDR3 DNA reads as TGCGCCAGCAGCTTGACAGGGGCCCTGAGCACTGAAGCTTTCTTT. The chain combines TRBV5-1 with TRBJ1-1; 7 positions match TRBD1. Germline V lookup: CDR1 SGHRS, CDR2 YFSETQ. The trim removed 1 base at V and 4 bases at J, leaving 7 bases unmatched. The CDR3 loop spans 15 amino acids.

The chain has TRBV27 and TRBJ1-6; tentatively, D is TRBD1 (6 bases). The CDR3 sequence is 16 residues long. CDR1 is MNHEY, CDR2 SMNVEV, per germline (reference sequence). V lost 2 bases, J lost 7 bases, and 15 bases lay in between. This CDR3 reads CASSLNTGTTNSPLHF. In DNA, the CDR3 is TGTGCCAGCAGTTTAAATACCGGGACAACAAATTCACCCCTCCACTTT.

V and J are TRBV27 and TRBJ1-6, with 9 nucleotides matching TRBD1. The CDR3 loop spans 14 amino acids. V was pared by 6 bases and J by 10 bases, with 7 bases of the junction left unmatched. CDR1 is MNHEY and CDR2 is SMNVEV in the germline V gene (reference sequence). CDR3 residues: CASSQGQGYSPLHF. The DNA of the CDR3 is TGTGCCAGCAGCCAGGGACAGGGTTACTCACCCCTCCACTTT.

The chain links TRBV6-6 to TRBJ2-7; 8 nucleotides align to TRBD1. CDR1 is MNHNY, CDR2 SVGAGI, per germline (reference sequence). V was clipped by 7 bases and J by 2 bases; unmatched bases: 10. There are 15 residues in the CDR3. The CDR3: CASTPQGASAYEQYF. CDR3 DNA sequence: TGTGCCAGCACCCCCCAGGGGGCGTCCGCCTACGAGCAGTACTTC.

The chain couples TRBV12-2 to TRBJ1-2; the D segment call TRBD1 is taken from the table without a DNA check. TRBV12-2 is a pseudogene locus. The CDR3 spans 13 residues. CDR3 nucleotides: TGTGCAAGTCGCTTAGAAACAGGGATCCGCTACACCTTC. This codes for CASRLETGIRYTF.